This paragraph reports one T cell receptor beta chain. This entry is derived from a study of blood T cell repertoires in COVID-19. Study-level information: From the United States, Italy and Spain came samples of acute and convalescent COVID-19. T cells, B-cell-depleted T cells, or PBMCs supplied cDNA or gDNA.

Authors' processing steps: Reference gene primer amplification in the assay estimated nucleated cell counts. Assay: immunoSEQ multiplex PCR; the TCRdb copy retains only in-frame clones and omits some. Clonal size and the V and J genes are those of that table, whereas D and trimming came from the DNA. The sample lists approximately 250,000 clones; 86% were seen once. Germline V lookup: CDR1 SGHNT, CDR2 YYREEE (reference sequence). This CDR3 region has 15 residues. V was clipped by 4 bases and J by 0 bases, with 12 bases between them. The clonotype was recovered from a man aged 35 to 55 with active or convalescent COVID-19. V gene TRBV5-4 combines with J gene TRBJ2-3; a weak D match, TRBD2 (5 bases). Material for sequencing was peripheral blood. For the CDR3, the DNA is TGTGCCAGCAGCCCTGACTACTCTAGCACAGATACGCAGTATTTT. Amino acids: CASSPDYSSTDTQYF.